A selection of T cell receptor beta chains follows, all from one sample in a study of early T cells in non-severe SARS-CoV-2 infection. Each CDR3 protein is one row after TCRdb ran MiXCR on the 5' RACE reads. Here the sample spans tens of thousands of distinct CDR3 sequences, about 15% being singletons. The sample here was whole blood, taken at baseline. The receptors were sampled from an adult who was a healthcare worker with PCR-confirmed SARS-CoV-2 infection or an uninfected control (not recorded which). The CDR3 runs from the conserved cysteine through the conserved F or W. D genes are given only for firm matches. Size is omitted from some rows. Given values are once, few, many or a class for expanded clones.

cdr3_length	clone_size	v_call	d_call	j_call	cdr3_nt	cdr3_aa
16	.	TRBV5-6	TRBD2	TRBJ2-5	TGTGCCAGCAGCTCCGACGGCAGCGGGAGGGAGGAGACCCAGTACTTC	CASSSDGSGREETQYF
15	few	TRBV6-6	TRBD1	TRBJ2-7	TGTGCCAGCAGTCGCCGGGACAGGGGTATAAACGAGCAGTACTTC	CASSRRDRGINEQYF
17	.	TRBV6-2/TRBV6-3	TRBD2	TRBJ2-3	TGTGCCAGCAGTTACATAAGGACTAGCGAGTCCACAGATACGCAGTATTTT	CASSYIRTSESTDTQYF
15	few	TRBV9	.	TRBJ2-3	TGTGCCAGCAGCGTTGCCCCAAATCCCGCAGATACGCAGTATTTT	CASSVAPNPADTQYF
15	few	TRBV2	.	TRBJ2-5	TGTGCCAGCAGGGGGAGTGATGGGAGCGGAGAGACCCAGTACTTC	CASRGSDGSGETQYF
16	once	TRBV5-6	TRBD2	TRBJ2-1	TGTGCCAGCAGCTCTCTAGCGGGATCCTCCTACAATGAGCAGTTCTTC	CASSSLAGSSYNEQFF
17	.	TRBV28	.	TRBJ1-3	TGTGCCAGCACATCCCTTCTGGAGGGCCGCTCTGGAAACACCATATATTTT	CASTSLLEGRSGNTIYF
13	few	TRBV29-1	.	TRBJ2-1	TGCAGCGGCCGTGAGAACTCCTACAATGAGCAGTTCTTC	CSGRENSYNEQFF
13	many	TRBV20-1	.	TRBJ2-1	TGCAGTGCGGGACGGGACTCCTACAATGAGCAGTTCTTC	CSAGRDSYNEQFF
12	few	TRBV20-1	.	TRBJ2-3	TGCAGTGCTGTGCAAAGAGGGGATACGCAGTATTTT	CSAVQRGDTQYF
12	.	TRBV2	.	TRBJ2-7	TGTGCCAGCAGTGACCTAGGGGCGGAGCAGTACTTC	CASSDLGAEQYF
13	.	TRBV10-3	.	TRBJ1-1	TGTGCCATCAGTGATTTCGTACGGGCAGAAGCTTTCTTT	CAISDFVRAEAFF
14	few	TRBV18	.	TRBJ2-5	TGTGCCAGCTCACCATCATCACCCCTGGGGACCCAGTACTTC	CASSPSSPLGTQYF
15	few	TRBV7-9	TRBD1	TRBJ2-7	TGTGCCAGCAGCCGTGGACAGGGAGTCTCATACGAGCAGTACTTC	CASSRGQGVSYEQYF
16	few	TRBV25-1	TRBD2	TRBJ2-3	TGTGCCAGCAGTGAACGACTAGCGGGATCCACAGATACGCAGTATTTT	CASSERLAGSTDTQYF
13	.	TRBV7-3	.	TRBJ2-1	TGTGCCAGCAGCCTTTCGCATGACAATGAGCAGTTCTTC	CASSLSHDNEQFF
13	few	TRBV20-1	TRBD1	TRBJ1-2	TGCAGTGCTGCGACAGGGTTTAACTATGGCTACACCTTC	CSAATGFNYGYTF
17	many	TRBV28	TRBD2	TRBJ2-3	TGTGCCAGCAGTCCCGGGACTAGCGGGAGCAGAACAGATACGCAGTATTTT	CASSPGTSGSRTDTQYF
14	.	TRBV6-1	.	TRBJ2-1	TGTGCCAGCAGTGAACGGCAGGGCGACAATGAGCAGTTCTTC	CASSERQGDNEQFF
13	many	TRBV18	TRBD2	TRBJ2-7	TGTGCCAGCTCCCTTAGCGGGGTCCGCGAGCAGTACTTC	CASSLSGVREQYF
15	few	TRBV7-3	TRBD2	TRBJ2-7	TGTGCCAACTACTGGTTAGCGGGAGTACCCTACGAGCAGTACTTC	CANYWLAGVPYEQYF
15	.	TRBV5-1	.	TRBJ2-1	TGCGCCAGCAGCACTGGGGTAGCGGCCTACAATGAGCAGTTCTTC	CASSTGVAAYNEQFF
11	many	TRBV20-1	.	TRBJ1-2	TGCAGTGCTAGCAGAAACTATGGCTACACCTTC	CSASRNYGYTF
14	.	TRBV11-1	.	TRBJ2-1	TGTGCCAGCAGCTTACAAGACTACTACAATGAGCAGTTCTTC	CASSLQDYYNEQFF
17	.	TRBV4-1	TRBD2	TRBJ2-7	TGCGCCAGCAGCCAAGCCGTCCAGCGGGGGGAGACCTACGAGCAGTACTTC	CASSQAVQRGETYEQYF
15	few	TRBV2	.	TRBJ1-5	TGTGCCAGCAGTGTCATGGCCCAGGCTAATCAGCCCCAGCATTTT	CASSVMAQANQPQHF
12	few	TRBV20-1	.	TRBJ2-7	TGCAGTGCTTATTTCAATTATGGCGAGCAGTACTTC	CSAYFNYGEQYF
12	few	TRBV7-9	.	TRBJ2-5	TGTGCCAGCAGCTTGGGAGCGAAGACCCAGTACTTC	CASSLGAKTQYF
14	few	TRBV29-1	.	TRBJ1-2	TGCAGCGTCCCACCGGGAGGCGCTAACTATGGCTACACCTTC	CSVPPGGANYGYTF
16	few	TRBV27	.	TRBJ1-1	TGTGCCAGCAGTTTTAGGGCAGGGAACCTGAACACTGAAGCTTTCTTT	CASSFRAGNLNTEAFF